This section outlines one TCR beta chain sequence together with its context. The data are from a study of blood T cell repertoires in COVID-19. On the study more broadly: T cells, B-cell-depleted T cells, or PBMCs supplied cDNA or gDNA.

Trimming stripped 7 bases from V and 2 bases from J, with 18 bases between. This CDR3 comprises 15 residues. Per the germline V gene, CDR1 is MDHEN and CDR2 is SYDVKM. The protocol was immunoSEQ multiplex PCR, while the TCRdb copy is restricted to in-frame clones and leaves out a portion. The data hold 250,000 to 300,000 clones, with roughly 80% observed a single time. Cohorts were assigned according to the clinical history that participants reported. The sample taken for sequencing was PBMCs or T cells enriched from blood (not recorded which). This sequence was found in a man in his forties or fifties who had been exposed to COVID-19. The J gene is TRBJ2-7, the V gene TRBV28, with TRBD2 as a possible D gene (7 bases). The CDR3 DNA reads as TGTGCCAGCACCTCGGAGGGGCGGGGGCCCTACGAGCAGTACTTC. It specifies CASTSEGRGPYEQYF. Supplemented by reference TRBV28 and TRBJ2-7, the full variable domain reads DVKVTQSSRYLVKRTGEKVFLECVQDMDHENMFWYRQDPGLGLRLIYFSYDVKMKEKGDIPEGYSVSREKKERFSLILESASTNQTSMYLCASTSEGRGPYEQYFGPGTRLTVT.